Here is one T cell receptor beta chain with its context. This entry is derived from a study of blood T cell repertoires in COVID-19. Study as a whole: From the United States, Italy and Spain came samples of acute and convalescent COVID-19. Sources were T cells, B-cell-depleted T cells, or PBMCs; the material itself was cDNA or gDNA.

Per the study methods: Estimation of nucleated cell counts was performed using reference gene primer amplification. The table came from immunoSEQ multiplex PCR; TCRdb's copy has only in-frame clones and leaves some out. That table supplies the V and J calls and clone size; D and trimming were determined from the DNA. Of about 360,000 clones in the sample, about 88% were seen once. The V gene's germline CDR1 is SGHTS and CDR2 YDEGEE. The CDR3 covers 16 residues. J gave up 8 bases and V 2 bases, and 13 bases lay outside the gene matches. This TCR was recovered from a human donor in a cohort sampled during active COVID-19. The sequencing sample was made of peripheral blood. The V and J genes are TRBV5-8 and TRBJ2-5; 9 nucleotides agree with TRBD1. The DNA of the CDR3 is TGTGCCAGCAGCTTTGTAATGAGTAGGACAGGGGATACCCAGTACTTC. Its translation is CASSFVMSRTGDTQYF.